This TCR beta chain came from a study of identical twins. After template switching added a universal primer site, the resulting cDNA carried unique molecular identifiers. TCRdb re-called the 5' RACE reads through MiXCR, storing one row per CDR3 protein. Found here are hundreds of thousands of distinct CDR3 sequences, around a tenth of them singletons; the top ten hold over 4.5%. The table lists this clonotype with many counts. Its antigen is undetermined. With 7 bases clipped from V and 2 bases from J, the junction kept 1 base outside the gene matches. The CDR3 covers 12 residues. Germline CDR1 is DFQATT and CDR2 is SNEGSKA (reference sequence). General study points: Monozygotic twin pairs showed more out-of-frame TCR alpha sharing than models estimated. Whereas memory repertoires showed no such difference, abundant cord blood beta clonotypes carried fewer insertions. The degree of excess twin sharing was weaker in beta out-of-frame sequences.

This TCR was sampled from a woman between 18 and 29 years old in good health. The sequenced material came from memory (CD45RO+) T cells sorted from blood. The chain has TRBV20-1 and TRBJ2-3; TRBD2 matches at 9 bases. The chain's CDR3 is CSGLADTDTQYF. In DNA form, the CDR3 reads TGCAGTGGACTAGCGGACACAGATACGCAGTATTTT.